These 2 T cell receptor beta chains originate from one sample sequenced in a study of PD-L1 blockade in urothelial cancer. The time point: pretreatment peripheral blood. Libraries were prepared by immunoSEQ multiplex PCR; TCRdb keeps only in-frame clonotypes and omits some of them. Found here are more than 35,000 clones, approximately 80% of them singletons; the top ten hold 12% to 15%. This material consisted of PBMCs, taken around atezolizumab (anti-PD-L1) treatment. The receptor source for this set is a man older than 75 with urothelial cancer.

V gene TRBV6-5 combines with J gene TRBJ1-2; 8 bases line up with TRBD1. CDR3 length: 15 amino acids. Germline CDR1 MNHEY, CDR2 SVGAGI. J lost 0 bases, V lost 6 bases, and 6 bases had no gene match. CDR3 nucleotides: TGTGCCAGCAGGTTCAGGGGGCAGACTAACTATGGCTACACCTTC. This encodes CASRFRGQTNYGYTF.

The chain is built from TRBV7-2 and TRBJ2-7, with D tentatively TRBD1 (5 bases). This CDR3 has 12 amino acids. The V gene lost 1 base and the J gene lost 12 bases, with 13 bases spanning the gap. Germline CDR1 SGHTA, CDR2 FQGNSA. The DNA of the CDR3 is TGTGCCAGCAGCTTAGGGGCAGGGATACGGTACTTC. It is translated as CASSLGAGIRYF.